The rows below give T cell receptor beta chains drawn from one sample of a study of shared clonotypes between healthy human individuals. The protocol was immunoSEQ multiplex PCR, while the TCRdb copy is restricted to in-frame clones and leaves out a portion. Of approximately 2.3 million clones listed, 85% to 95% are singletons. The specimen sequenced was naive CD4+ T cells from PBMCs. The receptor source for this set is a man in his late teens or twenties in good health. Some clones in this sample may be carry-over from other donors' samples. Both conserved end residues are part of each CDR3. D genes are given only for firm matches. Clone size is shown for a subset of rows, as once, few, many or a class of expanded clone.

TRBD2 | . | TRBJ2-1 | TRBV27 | TGTGCCAGCAAGTCTCGACCGGGAGGAAAGGATGAGCAGTTCTTC | CASKSRPGGKDEQFF
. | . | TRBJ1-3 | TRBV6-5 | TGTGCCAGCAGTATCCTACGGGACGCTGGAAACACCATATATTTT | CASSILRDAGNTIYF
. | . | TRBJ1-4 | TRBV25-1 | TGTGCCAGCAGTGAATATTCAGGGTCCACAACTAATGAAAAACTGTTTTTT | CASSEYSGSTTNEKLFF
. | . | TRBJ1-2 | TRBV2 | TGTGCCAGCAGTGGGGGGCTGAGAAACTATGGCTACACCTTC | CASSGGLRNYGYTF
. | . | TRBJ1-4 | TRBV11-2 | TGTGCCAGCAGCTTAGATGGGGGGCAGGGTGAAAAACTGTTTTTT | CASSLDGGQGEKLFF
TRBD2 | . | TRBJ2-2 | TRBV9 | TGTGCCAGCAGCGCCCCAGCGGGAGGGCCGGTGGCCGGGGAGCTGTTTTTT | CASSAPAGGPVAGELFF
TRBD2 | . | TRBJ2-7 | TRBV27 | TGTGCCAGCAGTTTAAGGGGTAGAGGGACTAGCGGGACCAGCCTTACCTACGAGCAGTACTTC | CASSLRGRGTSGTSLTYEQYF
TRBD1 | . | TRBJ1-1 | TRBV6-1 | TGTGCCAGCAGTGTCAGGGGGCGCGACACTGAAGCTTTCTTT | CASSVRGRDTEAFF
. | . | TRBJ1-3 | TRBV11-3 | TGTGCCAGCAGCTTAGATTTCGGCGGTGGAAACACCATATATTTT | CASSLDFGGGNTIYF
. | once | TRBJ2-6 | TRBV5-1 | TGCGCCAGCAGCTTCCTCTCTGGGGCCAACGTCCTGACTTTC | CASSFLSGANVLTF
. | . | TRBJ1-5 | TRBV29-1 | TGCAGCGTTGGTCCCGAGTACAATCAGCCCCAGCATTTT | CSVGPEYNQPQHF
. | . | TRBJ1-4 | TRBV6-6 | TGTGCCAGCAGTTACCGGGGGGGTGCTAATGAAAAACTGTTTTTT | CASSYRGGANEKLFF
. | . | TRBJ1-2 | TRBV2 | TGTGCCAGCAGTGAATCGACTGGTACCTATGGCTACACCTTC | CASSESTGTYGYTF
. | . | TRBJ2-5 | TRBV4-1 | TGCGCCAGCAGCCAACTCTTACTCCAAGAGACCCAGTACTTC | CASSQLLLQETQYF
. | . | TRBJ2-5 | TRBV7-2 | TGTGCCAGCAGCCGCAGGGGCCGAGAGACCCAGTACTTC | CASSRRGRETQYF
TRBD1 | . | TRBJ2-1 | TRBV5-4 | TGTGCCAGCAGCTGGACAGGGGGTCCCAATGAGCAGTTCTTC | CASSWTGGPNEQFF
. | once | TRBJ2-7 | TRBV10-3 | TGTGCCATCAGTGAGAGGGCAGGGGAGGATGACGAGCAGTACTTC | CAISERAGEDDEQYF
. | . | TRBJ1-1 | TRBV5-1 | TGCGCCAGCAGCTTGTTACACGTTGACAGGAACACTGAAGCTTTCTTT | CASSLLHVDRNTEAFF
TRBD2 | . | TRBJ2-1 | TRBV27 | TGTGCCAGCAGTTCCCAAGCGGGAGGGCCGAATGAGCAGTTCTTC | CASSSQAGGPNEQFF
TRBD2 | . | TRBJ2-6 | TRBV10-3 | TGTGCCATCAGCCAGGGACTAGCGGGGGAAGTATCTGGGGCCAACGTCCTGACTTTC | CAISQGLAGEVSGANVLTF
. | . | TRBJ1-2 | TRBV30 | TGTGCCTGGAGTGTACTAGCCTATGGCTACACCTTC | CAWSVLAYGYTF
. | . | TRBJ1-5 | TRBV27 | TGTGCCAGCAGTTTAGGAGCGAGCAATCAGCCCCAGCATTTT | CASSLGASNQPQHF
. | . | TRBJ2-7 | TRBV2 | TGTGCCAGCATTCCGGGAATAGGTATCTACGAGCAGTACTTC | CASIPGIGIYEQYF